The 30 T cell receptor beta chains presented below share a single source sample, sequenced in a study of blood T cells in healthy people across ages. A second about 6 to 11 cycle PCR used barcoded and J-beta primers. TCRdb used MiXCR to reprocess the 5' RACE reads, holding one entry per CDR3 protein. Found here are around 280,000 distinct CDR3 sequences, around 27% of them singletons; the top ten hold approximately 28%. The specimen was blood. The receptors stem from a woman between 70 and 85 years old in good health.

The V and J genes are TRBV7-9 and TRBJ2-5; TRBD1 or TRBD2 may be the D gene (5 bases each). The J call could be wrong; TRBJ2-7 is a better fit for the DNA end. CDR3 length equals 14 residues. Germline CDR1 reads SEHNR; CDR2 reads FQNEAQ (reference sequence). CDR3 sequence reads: CASSFRDPGHEQYF. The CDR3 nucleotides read TGTGCCAGCAGCTTCCGGGACCCCGGACACGAGCAGTACTTC.

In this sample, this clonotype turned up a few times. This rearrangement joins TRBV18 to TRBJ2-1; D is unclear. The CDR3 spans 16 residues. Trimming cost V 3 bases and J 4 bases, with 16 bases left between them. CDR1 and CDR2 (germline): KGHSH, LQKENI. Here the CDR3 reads CASSPSSSDGYNEQFF. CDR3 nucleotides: TGTGCCAGCTCACCTAGTTCGTCTGACGGGTACAATGAGCAGTTCTTC. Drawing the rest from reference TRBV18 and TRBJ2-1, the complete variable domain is NAGVMQNPRHLVRRRGQEARLRCSPMKGHSHVYWYRQLPEEGLKFMVYLQKENIIDESGMPKERFSAEFPKEGPSILRIQQVVRGDSAAYFCASSPSSSDGYNEQFFGPGTRLTVL.

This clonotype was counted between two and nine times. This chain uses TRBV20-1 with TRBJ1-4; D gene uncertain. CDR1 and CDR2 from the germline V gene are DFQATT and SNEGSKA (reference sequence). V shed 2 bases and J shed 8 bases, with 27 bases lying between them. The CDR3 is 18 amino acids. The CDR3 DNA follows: TGCAGTGCTAGACCCCATCACGGCGGGGTTGGAAGGAGAGAAAAACTGTTTTTT. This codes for CSARPHHGGVGRREKLFF.

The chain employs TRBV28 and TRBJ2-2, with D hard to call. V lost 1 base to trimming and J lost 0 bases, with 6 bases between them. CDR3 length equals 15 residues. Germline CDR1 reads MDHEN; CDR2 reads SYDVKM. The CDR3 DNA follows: TGTGCCAGCAGTTTATTGTCAACGAACACCGGGGAGCTGTTTTTT. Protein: CASSLLSTNTGELFF.

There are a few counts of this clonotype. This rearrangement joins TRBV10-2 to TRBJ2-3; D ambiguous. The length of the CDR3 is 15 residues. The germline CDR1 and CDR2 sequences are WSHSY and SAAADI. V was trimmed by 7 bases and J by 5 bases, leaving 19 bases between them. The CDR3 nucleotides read TGCGCCAGCACGCACCCCGAAAAAGGGTTAGATACGCAGTATTTT. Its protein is CASTHPEKGLDTQYF.

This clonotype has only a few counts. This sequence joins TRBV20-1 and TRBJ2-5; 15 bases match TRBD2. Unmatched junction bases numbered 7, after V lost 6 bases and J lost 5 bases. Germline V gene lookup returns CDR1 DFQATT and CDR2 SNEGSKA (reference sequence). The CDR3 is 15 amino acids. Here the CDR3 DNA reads TGCAGTGCCCGGACTAGCGGGAGGGCCTTGGAGACCCAGTACTTC. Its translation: CSARTSGRALETQYF.

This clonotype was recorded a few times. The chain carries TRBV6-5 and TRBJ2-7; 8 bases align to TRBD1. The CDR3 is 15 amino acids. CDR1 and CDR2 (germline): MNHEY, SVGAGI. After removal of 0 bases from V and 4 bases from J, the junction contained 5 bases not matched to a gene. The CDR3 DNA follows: TGTGCCAGCAGTTACTCGGGCAGGGGGCTTTACGAGCAGTACTTC. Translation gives CASSYSGRGLYEQYF.

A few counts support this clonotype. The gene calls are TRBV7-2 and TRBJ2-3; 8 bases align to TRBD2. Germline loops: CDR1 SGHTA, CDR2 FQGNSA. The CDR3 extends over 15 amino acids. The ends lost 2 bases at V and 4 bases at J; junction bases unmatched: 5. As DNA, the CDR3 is TGTGCCAGCAGCTTAAGCGGGAGAGGAGCAGATACGCAGTATTTT. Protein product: CASSLSGRGADTQYF.

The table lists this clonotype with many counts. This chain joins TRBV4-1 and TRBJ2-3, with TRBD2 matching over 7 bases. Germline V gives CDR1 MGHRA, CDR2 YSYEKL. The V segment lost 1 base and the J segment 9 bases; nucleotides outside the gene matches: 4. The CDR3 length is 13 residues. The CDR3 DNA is TGCGCCAGCAGCCAAGTGCCGGGGGGAACGCAGTATTTT. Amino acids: CASSQVPGGTQYF.

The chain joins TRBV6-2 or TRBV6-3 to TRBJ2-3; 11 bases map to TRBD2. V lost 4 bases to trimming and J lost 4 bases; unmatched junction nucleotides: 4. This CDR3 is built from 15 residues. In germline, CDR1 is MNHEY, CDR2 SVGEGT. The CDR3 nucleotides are TGTGCCAGCAGTTCGGGACTAGCGGAGGCAGATACGCAGTATTTT. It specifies CASSSGLAEADTQYF.

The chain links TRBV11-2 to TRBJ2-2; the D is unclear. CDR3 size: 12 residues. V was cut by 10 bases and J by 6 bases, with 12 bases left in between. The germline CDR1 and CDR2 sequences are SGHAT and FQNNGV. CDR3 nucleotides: TGTGCCACCCTAGGGTTGGCCGGGGAGCTGTTTTTT. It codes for CATLGLAGELFF. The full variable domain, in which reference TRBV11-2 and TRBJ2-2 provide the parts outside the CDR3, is EAGVAQSPRYKIIEKRQSVAFWCNPISGHATLYWYQQILGQGPKLLIQFQNNGVVDDSQLPKDRFSAERLKGVDSTLKIQPAKLEDSAVYLCATLGLAGELFFGEGSRLTVL.

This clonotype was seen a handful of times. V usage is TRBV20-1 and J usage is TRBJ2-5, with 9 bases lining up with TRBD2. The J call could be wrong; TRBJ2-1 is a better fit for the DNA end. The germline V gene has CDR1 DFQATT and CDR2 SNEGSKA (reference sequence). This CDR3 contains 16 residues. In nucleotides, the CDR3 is TGCAGTGCTAAGGGCCGGGGACTAGCCTTTAGTTATGAGCAGTTCTTC. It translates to CSAKGRGLAFSYEQFF.

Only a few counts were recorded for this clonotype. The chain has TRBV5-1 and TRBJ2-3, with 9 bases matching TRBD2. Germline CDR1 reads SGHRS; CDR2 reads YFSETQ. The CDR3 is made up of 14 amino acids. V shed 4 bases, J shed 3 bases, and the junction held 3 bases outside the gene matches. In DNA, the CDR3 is TGCGCCAGCAGCATAGCGGGAGTGACAGATACGCAGTATTTT. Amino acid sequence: CASSIAGVTDTQYF. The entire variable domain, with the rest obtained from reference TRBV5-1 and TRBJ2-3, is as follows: KAGVTQTPRYLIKTRGQQVTLSCSPISGHRSVSWYQQTPGQGLQFLFEYFSETQRNKGNFPGRFSGRQFSNSRSEMNVSTLELGDSALYLCASSIAGVTDTQYFGPGTRLTVL.

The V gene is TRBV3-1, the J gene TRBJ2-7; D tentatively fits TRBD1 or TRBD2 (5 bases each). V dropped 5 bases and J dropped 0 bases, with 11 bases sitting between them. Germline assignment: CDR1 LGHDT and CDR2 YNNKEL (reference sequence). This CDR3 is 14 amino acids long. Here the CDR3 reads CASSSRDGSYEQYF. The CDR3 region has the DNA TGTGCCAGCAGCAGCCGGGACGGCTCCTACGAGCAGTACTTC.

The CDR3 loop reads CASSGTGTGYEQYF. CDR3 nucleotide sequence: TGTGCCAGCAGCGGTACCGGGACAGGTTACGAGCAGTACTTC. The chain joins TRBV7-8 to TRBJ2-5; TRBD1 matches at 8 bases. TRBJ2-7 explains the end of the DNA better; the J call may be wrong. CDR3 size: 14 residues. Germline values: CDR1 SGHVS, CDR2 FQNEAQ.

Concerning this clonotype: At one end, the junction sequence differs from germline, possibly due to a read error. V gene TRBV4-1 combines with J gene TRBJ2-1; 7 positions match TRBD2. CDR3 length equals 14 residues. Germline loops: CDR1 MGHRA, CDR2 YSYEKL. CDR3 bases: TGCGCCAGCAGCAGTTCCGGGACTAACAATGAGCGGTTCTTC. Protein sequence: CASSSSGTNNERFF.

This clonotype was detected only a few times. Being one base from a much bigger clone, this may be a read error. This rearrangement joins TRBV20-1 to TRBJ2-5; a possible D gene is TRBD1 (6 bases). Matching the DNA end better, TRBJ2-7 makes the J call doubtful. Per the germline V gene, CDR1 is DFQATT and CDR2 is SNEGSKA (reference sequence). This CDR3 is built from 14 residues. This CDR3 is CSARSPTGLYEQYF. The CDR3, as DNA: TGCAGTGCGAGATCGCCGACAGGTCTCTACGAGCAGTACTTC.

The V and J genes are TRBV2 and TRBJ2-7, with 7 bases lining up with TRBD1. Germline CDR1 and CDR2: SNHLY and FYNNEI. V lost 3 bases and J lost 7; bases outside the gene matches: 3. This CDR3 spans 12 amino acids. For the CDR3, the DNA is TGTGCCAGCAGTGATTTCAGGGGGGAGCAGTACTTC. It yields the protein CASSDFRGEQYF.

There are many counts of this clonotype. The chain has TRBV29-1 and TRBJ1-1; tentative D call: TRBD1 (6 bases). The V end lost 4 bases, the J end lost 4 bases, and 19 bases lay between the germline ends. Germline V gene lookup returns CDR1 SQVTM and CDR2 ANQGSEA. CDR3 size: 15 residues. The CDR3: CSVASKGGTLTEAFF. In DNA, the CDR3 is TGCAGCGTTGCCTCCAAGGGGGGGACCCTCACTGAAGCTTTCTTT.

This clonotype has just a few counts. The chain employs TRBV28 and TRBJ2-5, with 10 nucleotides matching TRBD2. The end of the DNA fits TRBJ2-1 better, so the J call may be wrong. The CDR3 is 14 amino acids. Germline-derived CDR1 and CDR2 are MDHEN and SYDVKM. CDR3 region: CASSFPSGSGEQFF. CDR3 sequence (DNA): TGTGCCAGCAGTTTTCCTAGCGGGAGTGGAGAGCAGTTCTTC.

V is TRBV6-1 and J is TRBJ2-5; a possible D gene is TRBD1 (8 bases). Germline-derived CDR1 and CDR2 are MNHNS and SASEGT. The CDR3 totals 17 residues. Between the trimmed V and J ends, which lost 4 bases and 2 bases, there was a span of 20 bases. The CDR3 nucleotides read TGTGCCAGCAGTGTTGGGGTAACAGGGGGAGGGCAAGAGACCCAGTACTTC. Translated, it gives CASSVGVTGGGQETQYF.

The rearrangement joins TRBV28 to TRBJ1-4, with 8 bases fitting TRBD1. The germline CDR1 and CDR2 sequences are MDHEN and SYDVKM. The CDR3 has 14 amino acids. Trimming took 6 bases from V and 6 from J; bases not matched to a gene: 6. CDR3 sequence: CASSPQGVYEKLFF. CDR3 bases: TGTGCCAGCAGCCCACAGGGGGTTTATGAAAAACTGTTTTTT.

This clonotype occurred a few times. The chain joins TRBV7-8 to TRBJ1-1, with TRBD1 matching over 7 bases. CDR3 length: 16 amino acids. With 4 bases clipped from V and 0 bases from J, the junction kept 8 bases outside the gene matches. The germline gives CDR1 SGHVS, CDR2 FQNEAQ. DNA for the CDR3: TGTGCCAGCAGCTCGGGGGAGGGGGCTATGAACACTGAAGCTTTCTTT. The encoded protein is CASSSGEGAMNTEAFF.

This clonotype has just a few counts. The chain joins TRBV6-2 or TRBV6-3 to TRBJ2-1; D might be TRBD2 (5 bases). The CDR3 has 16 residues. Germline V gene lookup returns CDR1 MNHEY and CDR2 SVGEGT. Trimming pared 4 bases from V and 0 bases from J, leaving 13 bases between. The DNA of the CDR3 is TGTGCCAGCAGTTCCCGGGGTGGGAGCTCCTACAATGAGCAGTTCTTC. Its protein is CASSSRGGSSYNEQFF.

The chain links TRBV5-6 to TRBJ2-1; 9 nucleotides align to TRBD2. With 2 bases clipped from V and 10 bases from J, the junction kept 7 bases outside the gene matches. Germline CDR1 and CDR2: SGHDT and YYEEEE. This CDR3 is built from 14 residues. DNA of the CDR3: TGTGCCAGCAGCTTCTTAGCGGGAGCCCAAGAGCAGTTCTTC. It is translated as CASSFLAGAQEQFF.

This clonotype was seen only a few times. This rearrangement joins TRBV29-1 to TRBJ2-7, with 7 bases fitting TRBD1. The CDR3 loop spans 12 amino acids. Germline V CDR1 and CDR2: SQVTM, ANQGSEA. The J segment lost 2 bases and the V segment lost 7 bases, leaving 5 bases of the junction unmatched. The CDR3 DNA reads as TGCAGCGGCCGGGACAGCGCCTACGAGCAGTACTTC. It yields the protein CSGRDSAYEQYF.

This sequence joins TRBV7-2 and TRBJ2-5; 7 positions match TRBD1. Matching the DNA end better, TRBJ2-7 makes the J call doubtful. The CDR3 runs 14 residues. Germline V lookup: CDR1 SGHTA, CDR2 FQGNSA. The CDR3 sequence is CASSLWDRYYEQYF. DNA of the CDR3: TGTGCCAGCAGCCTGTGGGACAGATATTACGAGCAGTACTTC.

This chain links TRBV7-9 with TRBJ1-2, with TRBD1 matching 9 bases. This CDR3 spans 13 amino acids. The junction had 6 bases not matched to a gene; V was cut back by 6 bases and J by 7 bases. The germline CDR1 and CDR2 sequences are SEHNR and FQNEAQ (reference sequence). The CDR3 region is CASSSLQGAGYTF. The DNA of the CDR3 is TGTGCCAGCAGTTCCCTACAGGGGGCTGGCTACACCTTC.

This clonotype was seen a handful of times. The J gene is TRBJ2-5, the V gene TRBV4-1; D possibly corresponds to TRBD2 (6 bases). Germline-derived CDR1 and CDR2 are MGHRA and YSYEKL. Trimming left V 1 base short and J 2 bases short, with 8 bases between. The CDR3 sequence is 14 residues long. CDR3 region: CASSQGGAQETQYF. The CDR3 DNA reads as TGCGCCAGCAGCCAAGGCGGGGCGCAAGAGACCCAGTACTTC.

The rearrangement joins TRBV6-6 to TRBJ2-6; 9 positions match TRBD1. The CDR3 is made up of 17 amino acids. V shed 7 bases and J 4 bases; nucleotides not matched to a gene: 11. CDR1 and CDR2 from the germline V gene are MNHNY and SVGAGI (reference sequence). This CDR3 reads CASNPGTGLSGANVLTF. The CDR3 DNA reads TGTGCCAGCAACCCCGGGACAGGGTTATCCGGGGCCAACGTCCTGACTTTC.